A single sample gave rise to the 8 T cell receptor beta chains below, sequenced in a study of T-cell memory formation after mild COVID-19. One entry per CDR3 protein results from TCRdb running MiXCR on the 5' RACE reads. The sample has over 500,000 distinct CDR3 sequences; 17% are singletons. The specimen sequenced was PBMCs or a T cell subset sorted from them (not recorded which). These TCRs come from an adult woman who had mild COVID-19 (a few samples of this study predate the infection). Cell type and time point are not known.

This clonotype was recorded at least ten times. The CDR3 bases are TGCGCCAGCTTACTACCAGCCGGGGAGCTGTTTTTT. Encoded protein: CASLLPAGELFF. The J gene is TRBJ2-2, the V gene TRBV4-1; the D is unclear. The CDR3 has 12 residues. V was trimmed by 8 bases and J by 6 bases, leaving 10 bases between them. Germline loops: CDR1 MGHRA, CDR2 YSYEKL.

The rearrangement uses TRBV24-1 and TRBJ2-2, with D perhaps TRBD1 (5 bases). Germline lookup yields CDR1 KGHDR and CDR2 SFDVKD. Trimming left V 3 bases short and J 4 bases short, with 11 bases between. This CDR3 contains 15 residues. The chain's CDR3 is CATSDGSRVTGELFF. CDR3 in DNA: TGTGCCACCAGTGATGGTAGCAGGGTCACCGGGGAGCTGTTTTTT.

This clonotype appeared a few times. The chain recombines TRBV20-1 with TRBJ1-1; 9 positions match TRBD1. This CDR3 is 13 amino acids long. Germline V gene sequence: CDR1 DFQATT, CDR2 SNEGSKA (reference sequence). V trimming: 2 bases; J trimming: 5 bases; junction bases outside the gene matches: 3. The CDR3 protein is CSARTGGRTEAFF. For the CDR3, the DNA is TGCAGTGCTAGAACAGGGGGCAGAACTGAAGCTTTCTTT.

V is TRBV5-5 and J is TRBJ2-1, with D tentatively TRBD2 (6 bases). The CDR3 totals 15 residues. V was clipped by 3 bases and J by 4 bases, with 14 bases between them. CDR1 and CDR2 (germline): SGHKS, YYEKEE (reference sequence). CDR3 coding DNA: TGTGCCAGCAGCTGGGGCGTCGGGGGATACAATGAGCAGTTCTTC. Protein sequence: CASSWGVGGYNEQFF. Together with reference TRBV5-5 and TRBJ2-1, the CDR3 gives the full variable domain: DAGVTQSPTHLIKTRGQQVTLRCSPISGHKSVSWYQQVLGQGPQFIFQYYEKEERGRGNFPDRFSARQFPNYSSELNVNALLLGDSALYLCASSWGVGGYNEQFFGPGTRLTVL.

To note about this clonotype: Germline is not matched at one junction end, which may reflect a read error. This rearrangement joins TRBV7-9 to TRBJ2-1; D possibly matches TRBD1 or TRBD2 (6 bases each). Germline loops: CDR1 SEHNR, CDR2 FQNEAQ (reference sequence). This CDR3 comprises 13 residues. The CDR3 sequence is CASSWGAYNELFF. The CDR3 DNA reads as TGTGCCAGTTCGTGGGGGGCTTACAATGAGCTGTTCTTC.

For the CDR3, the DNA is TGTGCCAGCAGTTTTACTAGGGGCAACATTCAGTACTTC. As protein: CASSFTRGNIQYF. The genes are TRBV28 and TRBJ2-4, with D perhaps being TRBD1 or TRBD2 (5 bases each). CDR1 and CDR2 from the germline V gene are MDHEN and SYDVKM. The CDR3 is made up of 13 amino acids. The V end lost 3 bases, the J end lost 7 bases, and 10 bases lay between the germline ends.

The V and J genes are TRBV14 and TRBJ2-1; D tentatively reads TRBD1 or TRBD2 (6 bases each). V was cut by 2 bases and J by 4 bases, with 18 bases left in between. Per germline, CDR1 SGHDN and CDR2 FVKESK. The CDR3 length is 17 residues. DNA for the CDR3: TGTGCCAGCAGCCAAACCCGTCGGGGGCTGGGGTACAATGAGCAGTTCTTC. Protein product: CASSQTRRGLGYNEQFF. Full variable domain (outside the CDR3, taken from reference TRBV14 and TRBJ2-1): EAGVTQFPSHSVIEKGQTVTLRCDPISGHDNLYWYRRVMGKEIKFLLHFVKESKQDESGMPNNRFLAERTGGTYSTLKVQPAELEDSGVYFCASSQTRRGLGYNEQFFGPGTRLTVL.

The chain combines TRBV6-1 with TRBJ2-1, with TRBD2 identical over 7 bases. Germline CDR1 reads MNHNS; CDR2 reads SASEGT. CDR3 length: 16 residues. After removal of 2 bases from V and 8 bases from J, the junction contained 12 bases not matched to a gene. CDR3 nucleotide sequence: TGTGCCAGCAGTGAATACGGGGAGGGCTTAACAGATGAGCAGTTCTTC. Protein product: CASSEYGEGLTDEQFF.